The rows below give T cell receptor beta chains drawn from one sample of a study of control samples from healthy donors and cancer patients. Here immunoSEQ multiplex PCR was the method, and the copy in TCRdb shows in-frame clones only, minus some. The sample yields about 110,000 clones, approximately 82% seen once. The sample comprised blood. The receptor set was obtained from a young man in good health. The CDR3 runs from the conserved cysteine through the conserved F or W. The D gene is left open where the match is weak. Not every row has a clone size; where given, it reads once, few, many or a size class.

clone size: .; V gene: TRBV5-1; J gene: TRBJ2-2; D gene: TRBD1; CDR3 protein: CASSSDRVGNTGELFF; CDR3 DNA: TGCGCCAGCAGTTCGGACAGGGTGGGAAACACCGGGGAGCTGTTTTTT
clone size: .; V gene: TRBV5-4; J gene: TRBJ2-3; D gene: .; CDR3 protein: CASSQRYTDTQYF; CDR3 DNA: TGTGCCAGCAGCCAAAGATACACAGATACGCAGTATTTT
clone size: many; V gene: TRBV9; J gene: TRBJ1-6; D gene: .; CDR3 protein: CASSGRVDNSPLHF; CDR3 DNA: TGTGCCAGCAGCGGCAGAGTAGATAATTCACCCCTCCACTTT
clone size: .; V gene: TRBV25-1; J gene: TRBJ2-2; D gene: TRBD1; CDR3 protein: CASSEPNRQGDNGELFF; CDR3 DNA: TGTGCCAGCAGTGAACCCAATCGACAGGGGGATAACGGGGAGCTGTTTTTT
clone size: .; V gene: TRBV6-6; J gene: TRBJ1-5; D gene: .; CDR3 protein: CASNHGGVGQPQHF; CDR3 DNA: TGTGCCAGCAATCACGGGGGGGTGGGTCAGCCCCAGCATTTT
clone size: .; V gene: TRBV9; J gene: TRBJ1-2; D gene: TRBD1; CDR3 protein: CASREMGQGDYGYTF; CDR3 DNA: TGTGCCAGCAGAGAGATGGGACAGGGGGACTATGGCTACACCTTC
clone size: .; V gene: TRBV14; J gene: TRBJ1-2; D gene: .; CDR3 protein: CASSLTANYGYTF; CDR3 DNA: TGTGCCAGCAGCCTAACAGCGAACTATGGCTACACCTTC
clone size: .; V gene: TRBV6-2/TRBV6-3; J gene: TRBJ1-5; D gene: .; CDR3 protein: CASSATGRSNQPQHF; CDR3 DNA: TGTGCCAGCAGTGCTACAGGGAGGTCCAATCAGCCCCAGCATTTT
clone size: .; V gene: TRBV2; J gene: TRBJ2-1; D gene: TRBD2; CDR3 protein: CASSDIPSGGANEQFF; CDR3 DNA: TGTGCCAGCAGTGACATTCCCAGCGGGGGGGCGAATGAGCAGTTCTTC
clone size: .; V gene: TRBV6-6; J gene: TRBJ2-7; D gene: TRBD1; CDR3 protein: CASSFLDRGPLEQYF; CDR3 DNA: TGTGCCAGCAGTTTCCTGGACAGGGGACCCCTCGAGCAGTACTTC
clone size: .; V gene: TRBV7-6; J gene: TRBJ2-3; D gene: .; CDR3 protein: CASSPEVGSFTDTQYF; CDR3 DNA: TGTGCCAGCAGCCCAGAAGTAGGGTCATTCACAGATACGCAGTATTTT
clone size: once; V gene: TRBV4-1; J gene: TRBJ2-3; D gene: .; CDR3 protein: CASSQGRPLQFDTQYF; CDR3 DNA: TGCGCCAGCAGCCAAGGACGTCCGTTGCAGTTTGATACGCAGTATTTT
clone size: .; V gene: TRBV6-5; J gene: TRBJ2-7; D gene: TRBD1; CDR3 protein: CAIDRGLYEQYF; CDR3 DNA: TGTGCCATCGACAGGGGGCTGTACGAGCAGTACTTC
clone size: .; V gene: TRBV11-2; J gene: TRBJ1-1; D gene: .; CDR3 protein: CASSPTSGGRGTEAFF; CDR3 DNA: TGTGCCAGCAGCCCAACATCGGGGGGTAGGGGGACTGAAGCTTTCTTT
clone size: .; V gene: TRBV3-1/TRBV3-2; J gene: TRBJ2-7; D gene: .; CDR3 protein: CASSQVGGNPSYEQYF; CDR3 DNA: TGTGCCAGCAGCCAAGTAGGGGGTAACCCATCCTACGAGCAGTACTTC
clone size: .; V gene: TRBV3-1/TRBV3-2; J gene: TRBJ1-2; D gene: TRBD1; CDR3 protein: CASSRGTANYGYTF; CDR3 DNA: TGTGCCAGCAGCCGAGGGACAGCTAACTATGGCTACACCTTC
clone size: .; V gene: TRBV7-8; J gene: TRBJ2-7; D gene: TRBD2; CDR3 protein: CASSLEASGGISGYEQYF; CDR3 DNA: TGTGCCAGCAGCTTAGAAGCTAGCGGGGGGATATCGGGCTACGAGCAGTACTTC
clone size: once; V gene: TRBV7-8; J gene: TRBJ2-7; D gene: .; CDR3 protein: CASSLQGALSYEQYF; CDR3 DNA: TGTGCCAGCAGCTTACAGGGCGCTCTCTCCTACGAGCAGTACTTC
clone size: once; V gene: TRBV18; J gene: TRBJ1-1; D gene: .; CDR3 protein: CASSPGADTEAFF; CDR3 DNA: TGTGCCAGCTCACCAGGGGCCGACACTGAAGCTTTCTTT
clone size: .; V gene: TRBV5-5; J gene: TRBJ1-4; D gene: TRBD1; CDR3 protein: CASSLGQGVANEKLFF; CDR3 DNA: TGTGCCAGCAGCTTGGGACAGGGTGTCGCTAATGAAAAACTGTTTTTT
clone size: .; V gene: TRBV13; J gene: TRBJ1-2; D gene: .; CDR3 protein: CASSLGLRDYGYTF; CDR3 DNA: TGTGCCAGCAGCTTAGGCCTCAGGGACTATGGCTACACCTTC
clone size: .; V gene: TRBV6-5; J gene: TRBJ2-1; D gene: .; CDR3 protein: CASTLGPGFNEQFF; CDR3 DNA: TGTGCCAGCACCCTAGGCCCAGGGTTCAATGAGCAGTTCTTC
clone size: .; V gene: TRBV15; J gene: TRBJ2-5; D gene: TRBD2; CDR3 protein: CATSRGGLGQETQYF; CDR3 DNA: TGTGCCACCAGCAGGGGGGGGTTAGGCCAAGAGACCCAGTACTTC
clone size: .; V gene: TRBV5-4; J gene: TRBJ2-5; D gene: TRBD1; CDR3 protein: CASSAASGTGGETQYF; CDR3 DNA: TGTGCCAGCAGCGCTGCTTCCGGGACAGGGGGGGAGACCCAGTACTTC
clone size: .; V gene: TRBV19; J gene: TRBJ1-1; D gene: .; CDR3 protein: CASRLGDTEAFF; CDR3 DNA: TGTGCCAGTAGACTCGGGGACACTGAAGCTTTCTTT
clone size: .; V gene: TRBV4-2; J gene: TRBJ1-1; D gene: .; CDR3 protein: CASSGGATEAFF; CDR3 DNA: TGTGCCAGCAGCGGAGGGGCTACTGAAGCTTTCTTT
clone size: .; V gene: TRBV4-1; J gene: TRBJ2-2; D gene: .; CDR3 protein: CASSQKGTRQFNTGELFF; CDR3 DNA: TGCGCCAGCAGCCAAAAGGGGACGAGACAGTTCAACACCGGGGAGCTGTTTTTT
clone size: .; V gene: TRBV7-2; J gene: TRBJ1-2; D gene: TRBD1; CDR3 protein: CASSLAGQGAANYGYTF; CDR3 DNA: TGTGCCAGCAGCTTAGCGGGACAGGGGGCTGCTAACTATGGCTACACCTTC
clone size: .; V gene: TRBV5-4; J gene: TRBJ2-7; D gene: .; CDR3 protein: CASSLYDGYEQYF; CDR3 DNA: TGTGCCAGCAGCTTGTACGACGGCTACGAGCAGTACTTC
clone size: few; V gene: TRBV2; J gene: TRBJ1-5; D gene: .; CDR3 protein: CASSFMGTIQPQHF; CDR3 DNA: TGTGCCAGCTCGTTTATGGGGACGATCCAGCCCCAGCATTTT
clone size: .; V gene: TRBV5-1; J gene: TRBJ1-2; D gene: .; CDR3 protein: CASSQGPTYGYTF; CDR3 DNA: TGCGCCAGCAGCCAGGGACCGACCTATGGCTACACCTTC
clone size: once; V gene: TRBV5-8; J gene: TRBJ1-5; D gene: TRBD1; CDR3 protein: CASSRTPDRVSNQPQHF; CDR3 DNA: TGTGCCAGCAGCCGGACTCCGGACAGGGTTAGCAATCAGCCCCAGCATTTT
clone size: .; V gene: TRBV5-4; J gene: TRBJ1-4; D gene: .; CDR3 protein: CASSLGGWDEKLFF; CDR3 DNA: TGTGCCAGCAGCTTGGGGGGTTGGGATGAAAAACTGTTTTTT
clone size: .; V gene: TRBV6-6; J gene: TRBJ2-5; D gene: TRBD1; CDR3 protein: CASSRPDRVYQETQYF; CDR3 DNA: TGTGCCAGCAGCCGACCGGACAGGGTCTACCAAGAGACCCAGTACTTC
clone size: .; V gene: TRBV9; J gene: TRBJ2-2; D gene: .; CDR3 protein: CASSARENTGELFF; CDR3 DNA: TGTGCCAGCAGCGCCCGGGAGAACACCGGGGAGCTGTTTTTT
clone size: .; V gene: TRBV6-1; J gene: TRBJ2-5; D gene: .; CDR3 protein: CASSGFTGAPQETQYF; CDR3 DNA: TGTGCCAGCAGTGGCTTTACGGGGGCCCCCCAAGAGACCCAGTACTTC
clone size: .; V gene: TRBV2; J gene: TRBJ2-1; D gene: .; CDR3 protein: CASSVRDFGYNEQFF; CDR3 DNA: TGTGCCAGCAGTGTCAGGGACTTCGGCTACAATGAGCAGTTCTTC
clone size: .; V gene: TRBV12-3/TRBV12-4; J gene: TRBJ1-1; D gene: .; CDR3 protein: CASSTTVNTEAFF; CDR3 DNA: TGTGCCAGCAGTACCACAGTGAACACTGAAGCTTTCTTT
clone size: .; V gene: TRBV29-1; J gene: TRBJ1-4; D gene: .; CDR3 protein: CSVGEKVAGEKLFF; CDR3 DNA: TGCAGCGTAGGGGAGAAGGTGGCCGGTGAAAAACTGTTTTTT
clone size: few; V gene: TRBV29-1; J gene: TRBJ2-3; D gene: .; CDR3 protein: CSVELRRTSTDTQYF; CDR3 DNA: TGCAGCGTTGAATTGAGGAGGACTAGCACAGATACGCAGTATTTT
clone size: .; V gene: TRBV18; J gene: TRBJ1-1; D gene: .; CDR3 protein: CASSALGGPKEAFF; CDR3 DNA: TGTGCCAGCTCAGCCCTAGGGGGGCCTAAGGAAGCTTTCTTT
clone size: .; V gene: TRBV30; J gene: TRBJ1-4; D gene: .; CDR3 protein: CAWSVSAHNEKLFF; CDR3 DNA: TGTGCCTGGAGTGTGTCAGCCCATAATGAAAAACTGTTTTTT
clone size: .; V gene: TRBV14; J gene: TRBJ2-3; D gene: TRBD2; CDR3 protein: CASSHLAGAPDTQYF; CDR3 DNA: TGTGCCAGCAGCCACCTAGCGGGGGCCCCAGATACGCAGTATTTT
clone size: .; V gene: TRBV28; J gene: TRBJ1-4; D gene: .; CDR3 protein: CASSFQGGEKLFF; CDR3 DNA: TGTGCCAGCAGTTTTCAGGGTGGCGAAAAACTGTTTTTT
clone size: once; V gene: TRBV12-3/TRBV12-4; J gene: TRBJ1-2; D gene: TRBD1; CDR3 protein: CASTSNRGYGYTF; CDR3 DNA: TGTGCCAGCACCTCGAACAGGGGGTATGGCTACACCTTC